The 16 T cell receptor beta chains presented below share a single source sample, sequenced in a study of blood T cell repertoires in COVID-19 (dated by TCRdb to between 2020 and 2021). Receptors were amplified or captured by the immunoSEQ multiplex PCR assay. This immuneACCESS table, as held by TCRdb, lists in-frame sequences with V and J called but not all clones. Of the missing ones, under half trace to an unresolved V gene in checked studies; the others have no known cause. The sample profile shows 400,000 to 450,000 clones; approximately 90% of them were found once. Jointly, the top ten make up 0.7% to 0.85% of the sample. The material sequenced was peripheral blood. These TCRs come from a man aged 18 to 30 with COVID-19, enrolled during active disease.

This chain links TRBV3-1 (or the pseudogene TRBV3-2) with TRBJ2-4; 8 nucleotides match TRBD2. The CDR3 totals 17 residues. Germline CDR1 and CDR2: LGHDT and YNNKEL (reference sequence). V lost 1 base to trimming and J lost 5 bases; unmatched junction nucleotides: 10. This CDR3 reads CASSQVPPGTRENIQYF. CDR3 sequence (DNA): TGTGCCAGCAGCCAAGTCCCCCCGGGGACTAGAGAAAACATTCAGTACTTC.

DNA for the CDR3: TGTGCCAGCAGCCCTAGTTCGGGGGATTCACCCCTCCACTTT. This translates into CASSPSSGDSPLHF. This sequence joins TRBV14 and TRBJ1-6, with D maybe TRBD1 (5 bases). The CDR3 consists of 14 residues. V was pared by 4 bases and J by 8 bases, with 12 bases between. Germline CDR1 SGHDN, CDR2 FVKESK.

The chain combines TRBV4-1 with TRBJ2-4; TRBD2 aligns across 14 bases. V shed 3 bases and J 0 bases; nucleotides not matched to a gene: 10. The CDR3 extends over 20 amino acids. CDR1 is MGHRA and CDR2 is YSYEKL in the germline V gene. CDR3 amino acids: CASSHPKGLAGVLAKNIQYF. CDR3 nucleotides: TGCGCCAGCAGCCATCCAAAGGGACTAGCGGGGGTTCTAGCCAAAAACATTCAGTACTTC.

The chain recombines TRBV7-2 with TRBJ2-7, with 11 nucleotides matching TRBD2. Germline trimming cut 3 bases from V and 2 bases from J; bases unmatched to any gene: 12. Per the germline V gene, CDR1 is SGHTA and CDR2 is FQGNSA. The CDR3 covers 18 residues. The CDR3 region has the DNA TGTGCCAGCAGCTTCACTAGCGGGAGTTCCACCGACACCTACGAGCAGTACTTC. Protein: CASSFTSGSSTDTYEQYF.

This clone was counted a single time. The V call is TRBV4-1, the J call TRBJ2-1; 9 bases fit TRBD2. Trimming took 3 bases from V and 8 from J; bases not matched to a gene: 17. CDR3 length: 18 residues. Germline assignment: CDR1 MGHRA and CDR2 YSYEKL. The CDR3 protein is CASSHPRRRGGPGYEQFF. The CDR3 DNA reads as TGCGCCAGCAGCCACCCACGGCGGCGGGGGGGCCCCGGGTATGAGCAGTTCTTC.

The chain joins TRBV6-5 to TRBJ1-1; TRBD1 is a possible D gene (5 bases). Trimming took off 1 base at V and 3 bases at J, with 12 bases between the two ends. In germline, CDR1 is MNHEY, CDR2 SVGAGI. CDR3 size: 15 residues. The CDR3 sequence: CASSYLTGGYTEAFF. The DNA of the CDR3 is TGTGCCAGCAGTTACTTAACCGGGGGGTACACTGAAGCTTTCTTT.

The J gene is TRBJ1-6, the V gene TRBV5-1; 8 bases align to TRBD1. Unmatched junction bases numbered 6, after V lost 3 bases and J lost 10 bases. The CDR3 totals 14 residues. Germline V gene data show CDR1 as SGHRS and CDR2 as YFSETQ. CDR3 DNA sequence: TGCGCCAGCAGCTCCGGACAGGGACAATCACCCCTCCACTTT. It encodes CASSSGQGQSPLHF.

This chain uses TRBV29-1 with TRBJ2-5; the match to TRBD2 covers 8 bases. CDR1 and CDR2 (germline): SQVTM, ANQGSEA. V trimming: 7 bases; J trimming: 5 bases; junction bases outside the gene matches: 12. This CDR3 has 14 residues. The CDR3 nucleotides are TGCAGCGCCCTACCGGGGGGGGCTTGGGAGACCCAGTACTTC. Protein: CSALPGGAWETQYF.

The chain links TRBV7-9 to TRBJ2-1; TRBD2 matches 13 bases. V lost 5 bases, J lost 7 bases, and 5 bases stayed unmatched. CDR1 is SEHNR and CDR2 is FQNEAQ in the germline V gene (reference sequence). The CDR3 is 15 amino acids. CDR3 nucleotides: TGTGCCAGCAGCCTGGGACTAGCGGGACGTAATGAGCAGTTCTTC. Its translation: CASSLGLAGRNEQFF.

This sequence joins TRBV19 and TRBJ2-5, with 8 nucleotides matching TRBD1. Germline CDR1 reads LNHDA; CDR2 reads SQIVND (reference sequence). Unmatched junction bases numbered 11, after V lost 5 bases and J lost 3 bases. This CDR3 is built from 16 residues. CDR3 sequence: CASSQRRTGQKETQYF. The CDR3 coding sequence is TGTGCCAGTAGTCAGAGAAGGACAGGGCAGAAAGAGACCCAGTACTTC. The variable domain in full, with the rest retrieved from reference TRBV19 and TRBJ2-5, is DGGITQSPKYLFRKEGQNVTLSCEQNLNHDAMYWYRQDPGQGLRLIYYSQIVNDFQKGDIAEGYSVSREKKESFPLTVTSAQKNPTAFYLCASSQRRTGQKETQYFGPGTRLLVL.

The chain carries TRBV7-9 and TRBJ2-3; D ambiguous. Germline V gives CDR1 SEHNR, CDR2 FQNEAQ (reference sequence). The CDR3 covers 12 residues. Trimming left V 6 bases short and J 0 bases short, with 4 bases between. The DNA of the CDR3 is TGTGCCAGCAGTCGGAGCACAGATACGCAGTATTTT. It encodes CASSRSTDTQYF.

The chain links TRBV28 to TRBJ2-3; 8 bases are a match to TRBD2. Looked up from germline, CDR1 is MDHEN and CDR2 is SYDVKM. The CDR3 spans 14 residues. J gave up 4 bases and V 6 bases, and 6 bases lay outside the gene matches. CDR3 sequence reads: CASSLLAAPDTQYF. In DNA form, the CDR3 reads TGTGCCAGCAGCCTACTAGCGGCCCCAGATACGCAGTATTTT.

V gene TRBV19 combines with J gene TRBJ2-7; a weak D match, TRBD2 (6 bases). The V gene lost 5 bases and the J gene lost 3 bases, with 14 bases spanning the gap. There are 14 residues in the CDR3. Germline CDR1 LNHDA, CDR2 SQIVND (reference sequence). The CDR3 here is CASSPSVSLYEQYF. For the CDR3, the DNA is TGTGCCAGTAGTCCTAGCGTGTCTCTCTACGAGCAGTACTTC.

The sample holds many counts of this clone. The V call is TRBV10-1, the J call TRBJ2-5, with 8 bases lining up with TRBD2. Germline CDR1 and CDR2: WNHNN and SYGVQD (reference sequence). J lost 7 bases, V lost 2 bases, and 9 bases had no gene match. This CDR3 contains 15 residues. CDR3 sequence: CASSERGGRAGTQYF. The CDR3 nucleotides read TGCGCCAGCAGTGAGCGGGGGGGCCGGGCCGGGACCCAGTACTTC.

CDR3 bases: TGTGCCAGCAGCTTAAAACTAGCGGGGGGCCAATACGAGCAGTACTTC. Amino acid sequence: CASSLKLAGGQYEQYF. The rearrangement links TRBV11-2 to TRBJ2-7; 12 bases fit TRBD2. The trim removed 2 bases at V and 4 bases at J, leaving 6 bases unmatched. Germline assignment: CDR1 SGHAT and CDR2 FQNNGV. The CDR3 sequence is 16 residues long.

For the CDR3, the DNA is TGCGCCAGCAGCGGACAGGGGGCGGTTGTAACTGAAGCTTTCTTT. Translating it yields CASSGQGAVVTEAFF. The chain links TRBV5-1 to TRBJ1-1; 11 bases line up with TRBD1. V shed 4 bases, J shed 5 bases, and the junction held 7 bases outside the gene matches. The CDR3 is 15 residues long. In germline, CDR1 is SGHRS, CDR2 YFSETQ.